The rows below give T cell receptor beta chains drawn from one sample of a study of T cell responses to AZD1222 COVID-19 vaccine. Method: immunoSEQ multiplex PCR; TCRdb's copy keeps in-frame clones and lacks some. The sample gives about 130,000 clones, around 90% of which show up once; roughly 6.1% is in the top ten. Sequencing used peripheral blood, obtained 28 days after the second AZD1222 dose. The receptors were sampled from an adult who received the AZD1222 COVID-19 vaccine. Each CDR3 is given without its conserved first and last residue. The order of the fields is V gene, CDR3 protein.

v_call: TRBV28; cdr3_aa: ASQTGSNQPQH
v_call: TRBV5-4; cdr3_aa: ASSLGEFGGELF
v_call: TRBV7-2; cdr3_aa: ASSLSIGQPQH
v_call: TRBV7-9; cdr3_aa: ASSLALRGTEAF
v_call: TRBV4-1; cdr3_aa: ASSPRTVLASSGANVLT
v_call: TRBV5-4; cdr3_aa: ASSLAGKSYEQY
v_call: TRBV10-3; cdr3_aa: AISDSGQPQH
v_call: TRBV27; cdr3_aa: ASSLSSGRFSGANVLT
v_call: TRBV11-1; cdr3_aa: ASSEGVVRNIQY
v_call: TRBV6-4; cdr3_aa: ASRGLNTDTQY
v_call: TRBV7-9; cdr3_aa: ASSHDLNNQPQH
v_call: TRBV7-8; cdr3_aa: ASSLSNPNTEAF
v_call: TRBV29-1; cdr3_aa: SVLADSYEQY
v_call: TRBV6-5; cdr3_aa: ASRVTGTAYGYT
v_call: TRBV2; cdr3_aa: ASSRHAGTGANVLT
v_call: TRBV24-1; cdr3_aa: ATSGESSYEQY
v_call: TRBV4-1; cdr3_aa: ASSQAGTGNAPWAPGELF
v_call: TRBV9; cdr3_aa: ASSVGSGTSGGITDTQY
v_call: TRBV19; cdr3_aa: ASSILGGANSPLH
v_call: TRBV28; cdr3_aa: ASSPHGEGHYSGANVLT
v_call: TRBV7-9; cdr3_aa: ASSLSGGAETQY
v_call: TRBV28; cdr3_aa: ASSFSAGTNEKLF
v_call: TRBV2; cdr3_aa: ASSVGTGGYYEQY
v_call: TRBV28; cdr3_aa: ASSLSVTGEKLF
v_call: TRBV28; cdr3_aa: ASRTAGARANVLT
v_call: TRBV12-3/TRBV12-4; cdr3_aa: ASSLQGPYGYT
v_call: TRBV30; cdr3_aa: AWSRGGDTGELF
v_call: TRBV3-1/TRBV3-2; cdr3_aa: ASSPRVRLQETQY
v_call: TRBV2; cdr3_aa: ASSIAQRGTGELF
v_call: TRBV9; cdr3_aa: ASSPRRHLQETQY
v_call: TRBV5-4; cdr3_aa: ASSPDAGVYEQY
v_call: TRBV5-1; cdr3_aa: ASSFDTQETQY
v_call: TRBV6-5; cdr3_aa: ASSYQEGGDTGELF
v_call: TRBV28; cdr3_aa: ASSYPPYRRRGGSPLH
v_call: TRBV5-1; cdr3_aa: ASSPPEGSTEAF
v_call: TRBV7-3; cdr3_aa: ASSLSPATEAF
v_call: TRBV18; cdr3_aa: ASSRETVQDKYNEQF
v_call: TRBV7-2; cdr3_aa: ASSLARNTEAF
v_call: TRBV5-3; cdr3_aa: ARSLTKAPLATNEKLF
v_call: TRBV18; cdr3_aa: ASSASSYEQY
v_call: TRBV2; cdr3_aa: ASSLTSGQETQY
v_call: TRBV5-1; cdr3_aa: ASSPIVNTGELF
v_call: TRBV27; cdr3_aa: ASSDTGNQPQH
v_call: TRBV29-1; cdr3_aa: SVETVTGTEAF
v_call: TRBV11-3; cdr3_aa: ASSFGGATPYNEQF
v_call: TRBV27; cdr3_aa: ASSFLATGSKNEKLF